The sequence of this T cell receptor (beta chain) was determined in a study of blood T cell repertoires in COVID-19. Turning to the study itself: The analysed material was cDNA or gDNA that came from T cells, B-cell-depleted T cells, or PBMCs.

The V gene's germline CDR1 is ENHRY and CDR2 SYGVKD. V lost 7 bases to trimming and J lost 4 bases; unmatched junction nucleotides: 5. The CDR3 has 13 residues. This clone was detected only a few times. Per the original methods: Scientists estimated how many nucleated cells there were by amplifying reference gene primers. Profiled with immunoSEQ multiplex PCR; TCRdb holds only in-frame clones, not every one. D and trimming were read from the DNA, whereas the V and J calls and clone size are those reported in that table. The sample shows roughly 120,000 clones, 80% of them seen only once. The chain carries TRBV10-3 and TRBJ2-5, with 8 bases aligning to TRBD2. This clonotype was obtained from a man between 65 and 85 years old with acute or convalescent COVID-19. Sequenced material: peripheral blood. Written as DNA, the CDR3 is TGTGCCATCACGGGGGGGCCAGGAGAGACCCAGTACTTC. Protein: CAITGGPGETQYF.